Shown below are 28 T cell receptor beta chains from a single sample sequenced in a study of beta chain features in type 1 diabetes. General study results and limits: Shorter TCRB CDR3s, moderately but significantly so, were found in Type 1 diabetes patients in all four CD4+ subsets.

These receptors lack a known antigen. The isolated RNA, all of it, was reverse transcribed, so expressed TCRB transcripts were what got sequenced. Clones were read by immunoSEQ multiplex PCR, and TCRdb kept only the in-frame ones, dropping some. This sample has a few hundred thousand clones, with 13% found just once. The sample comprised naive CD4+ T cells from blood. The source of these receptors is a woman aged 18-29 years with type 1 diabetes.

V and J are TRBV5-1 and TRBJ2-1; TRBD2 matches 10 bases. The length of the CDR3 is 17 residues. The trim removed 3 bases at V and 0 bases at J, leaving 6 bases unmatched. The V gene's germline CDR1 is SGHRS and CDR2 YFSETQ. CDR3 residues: CASSSGLALSSYNEQFF. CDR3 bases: TGCGCCAGCAGCTCGGGACTAGCGCTGAGCTCCTACAATGAGCAGTTCTTC.

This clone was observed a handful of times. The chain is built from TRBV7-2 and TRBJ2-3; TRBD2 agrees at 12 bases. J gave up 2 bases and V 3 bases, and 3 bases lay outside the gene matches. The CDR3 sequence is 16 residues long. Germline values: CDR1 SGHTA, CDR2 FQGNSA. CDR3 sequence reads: CASSFLAGGLTDTQYF. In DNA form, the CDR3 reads TGTGCCAGCAGCTTTCTAGCGGGAGGGCTCACAGATACGCAGTATTTT.

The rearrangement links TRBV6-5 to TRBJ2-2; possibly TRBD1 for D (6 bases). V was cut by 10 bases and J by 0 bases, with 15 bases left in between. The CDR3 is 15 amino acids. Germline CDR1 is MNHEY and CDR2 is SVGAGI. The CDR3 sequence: CATGRRTANTGELFF. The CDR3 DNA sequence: TGTGCCACGGGACGTCGGACAGCGAACACCGGGGAGCTGTTTTTT.

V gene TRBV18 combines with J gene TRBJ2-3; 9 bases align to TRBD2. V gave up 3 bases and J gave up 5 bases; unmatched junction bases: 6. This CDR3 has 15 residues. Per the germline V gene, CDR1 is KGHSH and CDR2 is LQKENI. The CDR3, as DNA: TGTGCCAGCTCACCCGTAAGCGGGAGGCAAGATACGCAGTATTTT. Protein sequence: CASSPVSGRQDTQYF.

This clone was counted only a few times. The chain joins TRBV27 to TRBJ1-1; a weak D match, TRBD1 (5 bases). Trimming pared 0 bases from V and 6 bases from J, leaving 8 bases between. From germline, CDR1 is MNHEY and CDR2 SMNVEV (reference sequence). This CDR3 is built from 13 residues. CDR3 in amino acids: CASSLSTEAEAFF. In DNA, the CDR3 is TGTGCCAGCAGTTTATCGACAGAGGCTGAAGCTTTCTTT.

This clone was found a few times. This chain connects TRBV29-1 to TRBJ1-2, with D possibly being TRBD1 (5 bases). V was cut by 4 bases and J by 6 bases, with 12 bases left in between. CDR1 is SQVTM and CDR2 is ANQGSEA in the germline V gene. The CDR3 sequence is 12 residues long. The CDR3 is CSVVGQGHGYTF. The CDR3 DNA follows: TGCAGCGTTGTAGGGCAGGGCCATGGCTACACCTTC.

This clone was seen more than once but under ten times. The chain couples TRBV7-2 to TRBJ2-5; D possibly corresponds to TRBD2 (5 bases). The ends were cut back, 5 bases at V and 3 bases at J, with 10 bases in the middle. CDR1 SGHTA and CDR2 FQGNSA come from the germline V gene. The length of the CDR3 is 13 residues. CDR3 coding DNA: TGTGCCAGCAGCACATCGGGGAAAGAGACCCAGTACTTC. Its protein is CASSTSGKETQYF.

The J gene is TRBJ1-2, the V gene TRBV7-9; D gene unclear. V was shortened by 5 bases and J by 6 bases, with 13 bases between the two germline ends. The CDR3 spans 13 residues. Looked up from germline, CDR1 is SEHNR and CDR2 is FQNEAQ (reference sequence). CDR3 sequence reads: CASSLLTGNGYTF. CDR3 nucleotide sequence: TGTGCCAGCAGCCTGCTTACGGGGAATGGCTACACCTTC.

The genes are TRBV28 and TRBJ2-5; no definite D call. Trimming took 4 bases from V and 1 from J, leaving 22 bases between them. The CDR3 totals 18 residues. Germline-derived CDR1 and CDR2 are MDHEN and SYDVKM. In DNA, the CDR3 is TGTGCCAGCAGTTCCTGGCGGCGATCACCACAACCCCAAGAGACCCAGTACTTC. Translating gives CASSSWRRSPQPQETQYF.

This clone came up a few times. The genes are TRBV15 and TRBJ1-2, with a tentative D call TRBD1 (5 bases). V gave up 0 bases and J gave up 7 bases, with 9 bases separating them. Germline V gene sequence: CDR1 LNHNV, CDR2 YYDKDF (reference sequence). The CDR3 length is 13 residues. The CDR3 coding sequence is TGTGCCACCAGCAGAGATTGGGGCGGTGGCTACACCTTC. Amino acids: CATSRDWGGGYTF.

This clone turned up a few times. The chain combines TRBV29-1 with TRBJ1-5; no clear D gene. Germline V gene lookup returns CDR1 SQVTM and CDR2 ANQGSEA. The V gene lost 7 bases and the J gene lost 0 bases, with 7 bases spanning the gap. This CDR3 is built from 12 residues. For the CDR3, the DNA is TGCAGCGCGCGGTATAGCAATCAGCCCCAGCATTTT. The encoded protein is CSARYSNQPQHF. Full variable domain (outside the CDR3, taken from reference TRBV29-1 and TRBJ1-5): SAVISQKPSRDICQRGTSLTIQCQVDSQVTMMFWYRQQPGQSLTLIATANQGSEATYESGFVIDKFPISRPNLTFSTLTVSNMSPEDSSIYLCSARYSNQPQHFGDGTRLSIL.

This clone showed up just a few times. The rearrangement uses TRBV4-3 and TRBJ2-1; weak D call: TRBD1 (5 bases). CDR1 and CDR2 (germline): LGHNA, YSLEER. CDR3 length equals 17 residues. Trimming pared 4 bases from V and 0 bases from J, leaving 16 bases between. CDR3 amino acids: CASSRRARESSYNEQFF. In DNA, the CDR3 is TGCGCCAGCAGCCGACGAGCCAGGGAAAGCTCCTACAATGAGCAGTTCTTC.

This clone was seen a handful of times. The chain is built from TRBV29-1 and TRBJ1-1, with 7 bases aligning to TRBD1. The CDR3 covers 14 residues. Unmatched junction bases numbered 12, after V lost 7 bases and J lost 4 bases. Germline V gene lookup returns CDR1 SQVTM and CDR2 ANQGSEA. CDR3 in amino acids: CSAKSRQGGTEAFF. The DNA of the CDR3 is TGCAGCGCCAAGAGCCGACAGGGCGGCACTGAAGCTTTCTTT. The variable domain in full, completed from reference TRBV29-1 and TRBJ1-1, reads SAVISQKPSRDICQRGTSLTIQCQVDSQVTMMFWYRQQPGQSLTLIATANQGSEATYESGFVIDKFPISRPNLTFSTLTVSNMSPEDSSIYLCSAKSRQGGTEAFFGQGTRLTVV.

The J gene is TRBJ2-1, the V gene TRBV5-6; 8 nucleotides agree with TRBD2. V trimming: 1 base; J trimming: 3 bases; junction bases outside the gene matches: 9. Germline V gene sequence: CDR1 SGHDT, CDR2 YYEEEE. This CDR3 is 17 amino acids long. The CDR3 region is CASSLNSGVRHYNEQFF. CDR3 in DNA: TGTGCCAGCAGCTTGAATAGCGGGGTTCGGCACTACAATGAGCAGTTCTTC.

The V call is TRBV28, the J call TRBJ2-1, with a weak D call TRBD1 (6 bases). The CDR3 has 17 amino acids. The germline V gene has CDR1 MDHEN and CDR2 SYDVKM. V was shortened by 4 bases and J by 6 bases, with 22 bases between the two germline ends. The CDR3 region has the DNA TGTGCCAGCAGTTGGCCCCTTAAGGGGGAGATGATCAATGAGCAGTTCTTC. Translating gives CASSWPLKGEMINEQFF.

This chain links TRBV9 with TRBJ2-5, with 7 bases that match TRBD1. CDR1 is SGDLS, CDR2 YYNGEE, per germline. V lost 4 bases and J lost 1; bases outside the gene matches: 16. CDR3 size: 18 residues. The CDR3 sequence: CASSKGYGARGLQETQYF. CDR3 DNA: TGTGCCAGCAGCAAGGGCTACGGGGCTAGGGGGCTCCAAGAGACCCAGTACTTC.

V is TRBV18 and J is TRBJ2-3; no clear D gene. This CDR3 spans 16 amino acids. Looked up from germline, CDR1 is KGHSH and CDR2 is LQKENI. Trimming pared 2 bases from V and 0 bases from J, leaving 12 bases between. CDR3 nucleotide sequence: TGTGCCAGCTCACCATTGCAGGCCACTAGCACAGATACGCAGTATTTT. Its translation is CASSPLQATSTDTQYF.

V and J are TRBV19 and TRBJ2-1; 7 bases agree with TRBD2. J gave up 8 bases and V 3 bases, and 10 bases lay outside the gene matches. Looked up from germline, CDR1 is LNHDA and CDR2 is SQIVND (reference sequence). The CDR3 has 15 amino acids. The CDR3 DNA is TGTGCCAGTAGTATGCGGGAGCGGGCATATTATGAGCAGTTCTTC. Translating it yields CASSMRERAYYEQFF.

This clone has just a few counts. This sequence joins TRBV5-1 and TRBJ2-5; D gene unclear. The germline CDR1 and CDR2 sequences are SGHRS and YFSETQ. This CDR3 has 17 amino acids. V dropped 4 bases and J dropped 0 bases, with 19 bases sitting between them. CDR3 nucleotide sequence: TGCGCCAGCAGCCCCGGAGACCAACAACTCGACCAAGAGACCCAGTACTTC. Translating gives CASSPGDQQLDQETQYF. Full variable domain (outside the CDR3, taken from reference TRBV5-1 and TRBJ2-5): KAGVTQTPRYLIKTRGQQVTLSCSPISGHRSVSWYQQTPGQGLQFLFEYFSETQRNKGNFPGRFSGRQFSNSRSEMNVSTLELGDSALYLCASSPGDQQLDQETQYFGPGTRLLVL.

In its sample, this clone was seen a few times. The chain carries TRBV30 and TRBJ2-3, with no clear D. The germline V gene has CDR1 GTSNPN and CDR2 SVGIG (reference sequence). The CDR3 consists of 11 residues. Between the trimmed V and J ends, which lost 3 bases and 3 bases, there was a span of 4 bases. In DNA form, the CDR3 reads TGTGCCTGGAGACAGACAGATACGCAGTATTTT. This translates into CAWRQTDTQYF.

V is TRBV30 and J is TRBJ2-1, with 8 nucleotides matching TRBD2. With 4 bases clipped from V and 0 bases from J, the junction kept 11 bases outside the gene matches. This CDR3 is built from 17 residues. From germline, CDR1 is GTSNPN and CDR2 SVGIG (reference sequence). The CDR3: CAWTGGAGVFSYNEQFF. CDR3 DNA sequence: TGTGCCTGGACGGGGGGGGCGGGAGTGTTCTCCTACAATGAGCAGTTCTTC.

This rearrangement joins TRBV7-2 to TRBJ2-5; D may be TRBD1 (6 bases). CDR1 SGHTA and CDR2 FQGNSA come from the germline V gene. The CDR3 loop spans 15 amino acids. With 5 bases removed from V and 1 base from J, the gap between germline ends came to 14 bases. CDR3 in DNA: TGTGCCAGCAGCCTAGACAGGAGAAGCCAAGAGACCCAGTACTTC. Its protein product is CASSLDRRSQETQYF.

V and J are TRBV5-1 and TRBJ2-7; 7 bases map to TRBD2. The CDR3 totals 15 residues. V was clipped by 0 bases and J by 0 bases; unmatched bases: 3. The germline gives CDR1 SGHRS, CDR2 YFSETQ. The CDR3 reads CASSLGASGSYEQYF. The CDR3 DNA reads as TGCGCCAGCAGCTTGGGGGCTAGCGGCTCCTACGAGCAGTACTTC.

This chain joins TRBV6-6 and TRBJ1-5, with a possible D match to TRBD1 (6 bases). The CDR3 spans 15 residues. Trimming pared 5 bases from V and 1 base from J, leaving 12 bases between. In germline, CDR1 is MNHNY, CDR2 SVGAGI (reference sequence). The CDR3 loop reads CASSQRTASNQPQHF. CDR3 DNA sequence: TGTGCCAGCAGTCAACGGACAGCCAGCAATCAGCCCCAGCATTTT.

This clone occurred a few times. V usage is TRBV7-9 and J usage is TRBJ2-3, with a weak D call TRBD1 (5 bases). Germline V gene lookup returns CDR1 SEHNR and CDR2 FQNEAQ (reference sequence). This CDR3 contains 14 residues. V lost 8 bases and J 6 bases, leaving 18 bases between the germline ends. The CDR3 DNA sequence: TGTGCCAGCGATATCTGGGGCATTGGGGATACGCAGTATTTT. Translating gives CASDIWGIGDTQYF.

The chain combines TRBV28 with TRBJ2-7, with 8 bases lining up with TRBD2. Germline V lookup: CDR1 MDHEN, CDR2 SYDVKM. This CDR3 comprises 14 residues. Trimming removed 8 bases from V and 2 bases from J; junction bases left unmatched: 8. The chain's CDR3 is CASADPAGAYEQYF. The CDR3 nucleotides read TGTGCCAGCGCCGACCCAGCGGGAGCCTACGAGCAGTACTTC.

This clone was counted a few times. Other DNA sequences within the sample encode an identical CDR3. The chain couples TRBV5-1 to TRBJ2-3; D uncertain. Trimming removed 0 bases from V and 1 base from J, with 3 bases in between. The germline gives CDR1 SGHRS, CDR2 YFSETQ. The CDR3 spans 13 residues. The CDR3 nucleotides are TGCGCCAGCAGCTTGGCGGGCACAGATACGCAGTATTTT. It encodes CASSLAGTDTQYF.

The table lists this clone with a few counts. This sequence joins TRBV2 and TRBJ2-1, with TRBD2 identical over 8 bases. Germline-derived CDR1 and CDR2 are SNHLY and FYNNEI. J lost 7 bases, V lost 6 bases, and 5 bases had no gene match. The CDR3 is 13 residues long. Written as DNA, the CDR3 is TGTGCCAGCAGCCGCCGGGGGGGGAATGAGCAGTTCTTC. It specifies CASSRRGGNEQFF.